The T cell receptor (beta chain) under discussion was sequenced for a study of T cells in Graves' hyperthyroidism and ophthalmopathy. Regarding the study as a whole: Blood also carried most thyroid clonotypes expanded above 0.001.

Amplified regions were TCR beta CDR3 sequences from RNA transcripts. The primer set for the first-round RT-PCR of the TCR CDR3 was HTBI. TCRdb reprocessed the multiplex PCR reads with MiXCR, giving one entry per CDR3 protein. The sample has 130,000 or so distinct CDR3 sequences, approximately 20% seen once. Germline V gene sequence: CDR1 SGDLS, CDR2 YYNGEE. This CDR3 contains 15 residues. Trimming cost V 3 bases and J 3 bases; bases outside gene matches: 4. On the basis of clinical symptoms, serum thyroxine and TRAb, thyroid ultrasound and orbital computed tomography, diagnoses were made. A remark on this clonotype: Its cognate antigen is unknown.

The receptor was isolated from a woman in her 50s with Graves' hyperthyroidism that later progressed to Graves' ophthalmopathy. The gene calls are TRBV9 and TRBJ2-3; 10 positions agree with TRBD2. The material sequenced was blood. Here the CDR3 DNA reads TGTGCCAGCAGCGGCGGACTAGCGGTGACAGATACGCAGTATTTT. It codes for CASSGGLAVTDTQYF.